Presented here are 30 T cell receptor beta chains from one specimen sequenced in a study of read filtering for tumor transcriptome and immune sequencing. This library used around 0.4 ug RNA and molecular barcoded adaptors spanning alpha/delta and beta/gamma chains. TCRdb reprocessed the reads with MiXCR, giving one entry per CDR3 protein. The sample consists of 39,000 or so distinct CDR3 sequences, about an eighth of them appearing once. Sequencing input: a population of CD138-negative cells sorted from bone marrow. The receptors were sampled from a donor over 35 with multiple myeloma.

This clonotype was recorded at least ten times. The chain links TRBV2 to TRBJ2-3; D remains unclear. The ends were cut back, 5 bases at V and 3 bases at J, with 0 bases in the middle. The CDR3 runs 10 residues. CDR1 and CDR2 from the germline V gene are SNHLY and FYNNEI. The CDR3 loop is CASSTDTQYF. Here the CDR3 DNA reads TGTGCCAGCAGTACAGATACGCAGTATTTT.

This clonotype was observed many times. The chain uses TRBV28 and TRBJ2-4; 8 positions match TRBD1. Germline V lookup: CDR1 MDHEN, CDR2 SYDVKM. The junction had 7 bases not matched to a gene; V was cut back by 3 bases and J by 9 bases. The length of the CDR3 is 14 residues. CDR3 in DNA: TGTGCCAGCAGTTTCGGACAGGGTGGTGGCATTCAGTACTTC. Protein product: CASSFGQGGGIQYF. The variable domain in full, completed from reference TRBV28 and TRBJ2-4, reads DVKVTQSSRYLVKRTGEKVFLECVQDMDHENMFWYRQDPGLGLRLIYFSYDVKMKEKGDIPEGYSVSREKKERFSLILESASTNQTSMYLCASSFGQGGGIQYFGAGTRLSVL.

The V and J genes are TRBV4-1 and TRBJ2-5; D is perhaps TRBD2 (6 bases). The length of the CDR3 is 15 residues. CDR1 is MGHRA and CDR2 is YSYEKL in the germline V gene. Between the trimmed V and J ends, which lost 1 base and 0 bases, there was a span of 9 bases. The CDR3 region has the DNA TGCGCCAGCAGCCAAGGTAGGAGGGACCAAGAGACCCAGTACTTC. Its protein is CASSQGRRDQETQYF.

As to this clonotype: A much more abundant neighbour one base away suggests this may be a read error. This chain links TRBV6-6 with TRBJ1-2; D is ambiguous. CDR1 MNHNY and CDR2 SVGAGI come from the germline V gene (reference sequence). The germline V and J ends were trimmed by 2 bases and 9 bases, with 7 bases remaining between them. CDR3 length equals 11 residues. In DNA, the CDR3 is TGTGCCAGCAGTTACCCGGCCTGCTACACCTTC. Its protein is CASSYPACYTF.

This clonotype has at least ten counts. The chain joins TRBV5-1 to TRBJ2-7; no reliable D call. This CDR3 is built from 13 residues. Germline CDR1 SGHRS, CDR2 YFSETQ. Trimming left V 7 bases short and J 2 bases short, with 13 bases between. The CDR3 DNA is TGCGCCAGCCGCCCCAGCGTTGCCTACGAGCAGTACTTC. Amino acids: CASRPSVAYEQYF.

This clonotype was picked up many times. V and J are TRBV7-8 and TRBJ1-5, with D possibly matching TRBD1 (5 bases). The V and J ends lost 0 bases and 5 bases respectively, with 14 bases between them. The CDR3 covers 16 residues. CDR1 and CDR2 from the germline V gene are SGHVS and FQNEAQ. In DNA form, the CDR3 reads TGTGCCAGCAGCTTAGCAGGGGTCAGGAGGGATCAGCCCCAGCATTTT. Translating it yields CASSLAGVRRDQPQHF. Full variable domain (outside the CDR3, taken from reference TRBV7-8 and TRBJ1-5): GAGVSQSPRYKVAKRGQDVALRCDPISGHVSLFWYQQALGQGPEFLTYFQNEAQLDKSGLPSDRFFAERPEGSVSTLKIQRTQQEDSAVYLCASSLAGVRRDQPQHFGDGTRLSIL.

This clonotype was seen a handful of times. A junction end diverges from the germline sequence, so it may reflect a read error. The rearrangement links TRBV7-8 to TRBJ2-5; no firm D call. This CDR3 comprises 12 residues. The germline V gene encodes CDR1 SGHVS and CDR2 FQNEAQ. The CDR3 sequence is CASSSSEETRYF. CDR3 DNA: TGTGCCAGCAGCTCCTCGGAAGAGACCCGGTACTTC.

Regarding this clonotype: This CDR3 is missing its conserved last phenylalanine or tryptophan, likely due to a read error. No DNA is shown, since the ends of the CDR3 on it are uncertain; the CDR3 is the one TCRdb lists. The CDR3 reads CASSQDWTSGRDNEQLY. The chain carries TRBV3-1 and TRBJ2-1; TRBD2 is the table's D call and was not checked against the DNA. The germline V gene has CDR1 LGHDT and CDR2 YNNKEL (reference sequence). The CDR3 is 17 amino acids long, termini counted.

This clonotype was counted many times. This chain connects TRBV28 to TRBJ1-2; perhaps TRBD1 as D (5 bases). The germline gives CDR1 MDHEN, CDR2 SYDVKM. V was shortened by 6 bases and J by 2 bases, with 10 bases between the two germline ends. This CDR3 is 13 amino acids long. CDR3 sequence: CASREDTNYGYTF. In nucleotides, the CDR3 is TGTGCCAGCAGGGAGGACACCAACTATGGCTACACCTTC.

To note about this clonotype: The junction does not match germline at one end; this may be a read error. The rearrangement links TRBV6-2 or TRBV6-3 to TRBJ2-1; 11 nucleotides line up with TRBD2. This CDR3 spans 15 amino acids. CDR1 is MNHEY and CDR2 is SVGEGT in the germline V gene. CDR3 sequence (DNA): TGTGCCCGCAGTCTCCGACTAGCGGGATACAATGAGCAGTTCTTC. Residues: CARSLRLAGYNEQFF.

This clonotype was counted at least ten times. The CDR3 sequence: CASSLSQGFRYEQYF. CDR3 sequence (DNA): TGTGCCAGCAGCCTATCTCAGGGGTTTCGGTACGAGCAGTACTTC. The V and J genes are TRBV3-1 and TRBJ2-7, with a possible D match to TRBD1 (6 bases). This CDR3 is 15 amino acids long. V lost 4 bases and J 4 bases, leaving 17 bases between the germline ends. Germline CDR1 reads LGHDT; CDR2 reads YNNKEL (reference sequence).

About this clonotype itself: A single base separates this from a much larger clone, so it may be a read error. The CDR3 sequence: CASSYSAGEGSGELFF. CDR3 in DNA: TGTGCCAGCAGTTACTCGGCAGGGGAGGGCTCCGGGGAGCTGTTTTTT. The chain links TRBV6-5 to TRBJ2-2, with D possibly matching TRBD2 (7 bases). V lost 0 bases and J lost 6, with 14 bases in between. Germline V gene data show CDR1 as MNHEY and CDR2 as SVGAGI. The CDR3 length is 16 residues.

With respect to this clonotype: At one of its ends the junction is not consistent with the germline gene, which may arise from a read error. The rearrangement links TRBV14 to TRBJ1-5; TRBD1 agrees at 9 bases. The CDR3 runs 14 residues. Germline CDR1 SGHDN, CDR2 FVKESK. CDR3 DNA sequence: TGTGCCAGCAGCTCGACAGGGGGTGATCAGCCCCAGCGTTTT. It encodes CASSSTGGDQPQRF.

Many counts were recorded for this clonotype. V and J are TRBV7-9 and TRBJ2-2; D is possibly TRBD1 or TRBD2 (7 bases each). Germline V CDR1 and CDR2: SEHNR, FQNEAQ (reference sequence). Trimming pared 4 bases from V and 6 bases from J, leaving 9 bases between. This CDR3 region has 13 residues. The CDR3 DNA reads as TGTGCCAGCAGCTCAGGGGGGGCCGGGGAGCTGTTTTTT. Encoded protein: CASSSGGAGELFF.

At least ten counts were recorded for this clonotype. This chain links TRBV7-9 with TRBJ2-3; D uncertain. Trimming removed 1 base at V and 0 bases at J, with 5 bases between. The CDR3 has 14 amino acids. Germline CDR1 and CDR2: SEHNR and FQNEAQ (reference sequence). In nucleotides, the CDR3 is TGTGCCAGCAGCTTAGTCGCCAGCACAGATACGCAGTATTTT. Residues: CASSLVASTDTQYF.

As regards this clonotype: A read error may be the cause here, since a much bigger clone is one base away. The chain is built from TRBV3-1 and TRBJ1-1, with a weak D call TRBD1 (5 bases). The CDR3 has 15 residues. The germline V and J ends were trimmed by 4 bases and 0 bases, with 12 bases remaining between them. Germline V gene lookup returns CDR1 LGHDT and CDR2 YNNKEL (reference sequence). CDR3 in amino acids: CASSPVAGVNTEAFF. CDR3 sequence (DNA): TGTGCCAGCAGCCCTGTGGCGGGGGTGAACACTGAAGCTTTCTTT.

V gene TRBV28 combines with J gene TRBJ1-1; a weak D match, TRBD1 (5 bases). V shed 6 bases and J shed 8 bases, with 10 bases lying between them. The CDR3 loop spans 11 amino acids. CDR1 and CDR2 from the germline V gene are MDHEN and SYDVKM. CDR3 coding DNA: TGTGCCAGCAGCCTCTGGGGGGAAGCTTTCTTT. Encoded protein: CASSLWGEAFF.

This clonotype has ten or more counts. This chain links TRBV10-3 with TRBJ2-1; no clear D. In germline, CDR1 is ENHRY, CDR2 SYGVKD. V was shortened by 10 bases and J by 7 bases, with 5 bases between the two germline ends. The CDR3 contains 9 residues. The CDR3 nucleotides read TGTGCCACCGGAAATGAGCAGTTCTTC. Protein product: CATGNEQFF.

J is TRBJ2-2 and V is TRBV28; 10 bases are a match to TRBD2. Germline V CDR1 and CDR2: MDHEN, SYDVKM. The CDR3 loop spans 15 amino acids. The junction had 4 bases not matched to a gene; V was cut back by 4 bases and J by 5 bases. The DNA of the CDR3 is TGTGCCAGCAGTTCGCTAGCGGGAGCAACCGGGGAGCTGTTTTTT. Translated: CASSSLAGATGELFF. Full variable domain (missing parts from reference TRBV28 and TRBJ2-2): DVKVTQSSRYLVKRTGEKVFLECVQDMDHENMFWYRQDPGLGLRLIYFSYDVKMKEKGDIPEGYSVSREKKERFSLILESASTNQTSMYLCASSSLAGATGELFFGEGSRLTVL.

The sample holds many counts of this clonotype. V is TRBV30 and J is TRBJ2-7; 7 positions match TRBD1. This CDR3 is 13 amino acids long. The germline gives CDR1 GTSNPN, CDR2 SVGIG (reference sequence). V lost 4 bases to trimming and J lost 3 bases; unmatched junction nucleotides: 6. DNA of the CDR3: TGTGCCTGGACCCGGGACAGAGACTACGAGCAGTACTTC. Translating gives CAWTRDRDYEQYF.

This clonotype was seen ten or more times. The genes are TRBV10-3 and TRBJ1-1; a weak D match, TRBD1 (6 bases). The germline V and J ends were trimmed by 4 bases and 4 bases, with 10 bases remaining between them. CDR3 size: 13 residues. Germline loops: CDR1 ENHRY, CDR2 SYGVKD. The CDR3 DNA is TGTGCCATCAGTGTTGGGACAAGCACTGAAGCTTTCTTT. Amino acid sequence: CAISVGTSTEAFF.

This clonotype was seen at least ten times. The DNA for the CDR3 is TGCAGTGCTAGTTTACTAGCGGGAGGGCCGGATACGCAGTATTTT. Translated, it gives CSASLLAGGPDTQYF. The genes are TRBV20-1 and TRBJ2-3; 13 bases agree with TRBD2. V lost 3 bases and J lost 6; bases outside the gene matches: 6. The CDR3 consists of 15 residues. The germline CDR1 and CDR2 sequences are DFQATT and SNEGSKA (reference sequence).

This clonotype has a count of ten or more. The chain combines TRBV6-1 with TRBJ2-1; TRBD1 might be the D (6 bases). Germline CDR1 is MNHNS and CDR2 is SASEGT. The CDR3 has 16 amino acids. Deletions cut 8 bases from V and 7 bases from J, with 24 bases between. The chain's CDR3 is CASGGGDTVPLNEQFF. CDR3 nucleotides: TGTGCCAGCGGAGGTGGGGACACCGTACCCCTTAATGAGCAGTTCTTC.

This clonotype was observed many times. The chain employs TRBV5-1 and TRBJ1-2, with D possibly matching TRBD1 (6 bases). The CDR3 is 12 amino acids. CDR1 is SGHRS, CDR2 YFSETQ, per germline. The ends were cut back, 5 bases at V and 6 bases at J, with 11 bases in the middle. CDR3 in amino acids: CASSHQGHGYTF. In nucleotides, the CDR3 is TGCGCCAGCAGTCACCAGGGGCATGGCTACACCTTC.

This clonotype was counted only a few times. Since a much larger clone is just one base distant, this may be a read error. The missing conserved phenylalanine or tryptophan at the end of this CDR3 makes a read error likely. This chain links TRBV28 with TRBJ2-6; D unresolved. V shed 1 base and J shed 0 bases, with 4 bases lying between them. The CDR3 extends over 15 amino acids. Germline values: CDR1 MDHEN, CDR2 SYDVKM. The CDR3 sequence: CASSLYDSGANVLTY. The DNA of the CDR3 is TGTGCCAGCAGTTTATACGACTCTGGGGCCAACGTCCTGACTTAC.

Ten or more counts support this clonotype. The chain uses TRBV4-1 and TRBJ2-1; 9 nucleotides match TRBD2. There are 18 residues in the CDR3. V trimming: 0 bases; J trimming: 5 bases; junction bases outside the gene matches: 11. Germline CDR1 is MGHRA and CDR2 is YSYEKL. For the CDR3, the DNA is TGCGCCAGCAGCCAAGATCCATCGCTAGCGGGGTCGGACAATGAGCAGTTCTTC. Amino acids: CASSQDPSLAGSDNEQFF.

The chain is built from TRBV12-3 or TRBV12-4 and TRBJ2-7; possibly TRBD2 for D (7 bases). V lost 3 bases to trimming and J lost 6 bases, with 15 bases between them. CDR3 length: 14 amino acids. DNA for the CDR3: TGTGCCAGCAGTTTTGGGGGGGCCGGGGCCGAGCAGTACTTC. It translates to CASSFGGAGAEQYF.

This clonotype was observed many times. This chain joins TRBV12-3 or TRBV12-4 and TRBJ2-5; 9 bases map to TRBD1. The V and J ends lost 6 bases and 5 bases, in that order; junction bases with no gene match: 10. The CDR3 loop spans 15 amino acids. DNA for the CDR3: TGTGCCAGCAGCACCGGGACAGGGTTTTTGGAGACCCAGTACTTC. It specifies CASSTGTGFLETQYF.

In this sample, this clonotype turned up many times. The rearrangement uses TRBV6-1 and TRBJ2-1; D unclear. The CDR3 is made up of 13 amino acids. Between the trimmed V and J ends, which lost 7 bases and 0 bases, there was a span of 7 bases. Germline CDR1 MNHNS, CDR2 SASEGT. The CDR3 sequence is CASKRSSYNEQFF. The CDR3 nucleotides are TGTGCCAGCAAGCGAAGCTCCTACAATGAGCAGTTCTTC.

This clonotype was seen many times. V gene TRBV5-1 combines with J gene TRBJ2-1; D is ambiguous. Germline V lookup: CDR1 SGHRS, CDR2 YFSETQ. The CDR3 has 16 residues. V lost 2 bases and J lost 0, with 12 bases in between. The chain's CDR3 is CASSFPGLSSYNEQFF. Written as DNA, the CDR3 is TGCGCCAGCAGCTTCCCGGGTCTCAGCTCCTACAATGAGCAGTTCTTC.